This T cell receptor beta chain appears in the sequencing data of a study of Graves' ophthalmopathy and Graves' hyperthyroidism. Study-wide findings and caveats: In separating ophthalmopathy from stable hyperthyroidism, a 13-signature model achieved 87.88% sensitivity and 75% to 84% specificity.

Presentation of ophthalmopathy in the donors involved moderate-to-severe activity, CAS ≥3, NOSPECS ≥4 and a duration under 3 months. The ends were cut back, 3 bases at V and 0 bases at J, with 12 bases in the middle. The CDR3 runs to 15 residues. Germline values: CDR1 SGDLS, CDR2 YYNGEE. This clonotype occurred many times. The antigen is not known. Amplification from RNA transcripts yielded the TCR beta CDR3 regions. An opening RT-PCR round employed HTBI primers and preceded a second-round multiplex PCR. TCRdb re-called the multiplex PCR reads with MiXCR, one entry per CDR3 protein. The sample lists around 660,000 distinct CDR3 sequences, about 38% occurring once.

The sequence was obtained from an adult man with Graves' ophthalmopathy. The source material was peripheral blood. This rearrangement joins TRBV9 to TRBJ1-1; no reliable D call. The CDR3 DNA reads as TGTGCCAGCAGCGCAGGACGGGGAATGAACACTGAAGCTTTCTTT. Translation: CASSAGRGMNTEAFF.